Below, one TCR beta chain is given with its context. This sample was taken from a study of T-cell reconstitution after alpha-beta-depleted transplantation in children. Germline V gene data show CDR1 as LNHNV and CDR2 as YYDKDF (reference sequence). The length of the CDR3 is 15 residues. V was clipped by 1 base and J by 1 base, with 11 bases between them. Using unique molecular identifiers, the investigators prepared the TCRbeta library. TCRdb re-called the PCR reads with MiXCR, one entry per CDR3 protein. The repertoire includes some 830,000 distinct CDR3 sequences, roughly 15% of them detected once, and roughly 4.8% sits in the top ten.

The sample consisted of PBMCs, mostly from graft donor cells, taken 360 days after TCRalphabeta/CD19-depleted stem cell transplant. The chain couples TRBV15 to TRBJ2-7, with no clear D. This sequence originates from a male patient between 10 and 17 years old who had a stem cell transplant for acute lymphoblastic leukemia, so the T cells may come from the graft donor. This CDR3 is CATSRGGPGSYEQYF. Here the CDR3 DNA reads TGTGCCACCAGCAGAGGTGGTCCCGGGTCCTACGAGCAGTACTTC.